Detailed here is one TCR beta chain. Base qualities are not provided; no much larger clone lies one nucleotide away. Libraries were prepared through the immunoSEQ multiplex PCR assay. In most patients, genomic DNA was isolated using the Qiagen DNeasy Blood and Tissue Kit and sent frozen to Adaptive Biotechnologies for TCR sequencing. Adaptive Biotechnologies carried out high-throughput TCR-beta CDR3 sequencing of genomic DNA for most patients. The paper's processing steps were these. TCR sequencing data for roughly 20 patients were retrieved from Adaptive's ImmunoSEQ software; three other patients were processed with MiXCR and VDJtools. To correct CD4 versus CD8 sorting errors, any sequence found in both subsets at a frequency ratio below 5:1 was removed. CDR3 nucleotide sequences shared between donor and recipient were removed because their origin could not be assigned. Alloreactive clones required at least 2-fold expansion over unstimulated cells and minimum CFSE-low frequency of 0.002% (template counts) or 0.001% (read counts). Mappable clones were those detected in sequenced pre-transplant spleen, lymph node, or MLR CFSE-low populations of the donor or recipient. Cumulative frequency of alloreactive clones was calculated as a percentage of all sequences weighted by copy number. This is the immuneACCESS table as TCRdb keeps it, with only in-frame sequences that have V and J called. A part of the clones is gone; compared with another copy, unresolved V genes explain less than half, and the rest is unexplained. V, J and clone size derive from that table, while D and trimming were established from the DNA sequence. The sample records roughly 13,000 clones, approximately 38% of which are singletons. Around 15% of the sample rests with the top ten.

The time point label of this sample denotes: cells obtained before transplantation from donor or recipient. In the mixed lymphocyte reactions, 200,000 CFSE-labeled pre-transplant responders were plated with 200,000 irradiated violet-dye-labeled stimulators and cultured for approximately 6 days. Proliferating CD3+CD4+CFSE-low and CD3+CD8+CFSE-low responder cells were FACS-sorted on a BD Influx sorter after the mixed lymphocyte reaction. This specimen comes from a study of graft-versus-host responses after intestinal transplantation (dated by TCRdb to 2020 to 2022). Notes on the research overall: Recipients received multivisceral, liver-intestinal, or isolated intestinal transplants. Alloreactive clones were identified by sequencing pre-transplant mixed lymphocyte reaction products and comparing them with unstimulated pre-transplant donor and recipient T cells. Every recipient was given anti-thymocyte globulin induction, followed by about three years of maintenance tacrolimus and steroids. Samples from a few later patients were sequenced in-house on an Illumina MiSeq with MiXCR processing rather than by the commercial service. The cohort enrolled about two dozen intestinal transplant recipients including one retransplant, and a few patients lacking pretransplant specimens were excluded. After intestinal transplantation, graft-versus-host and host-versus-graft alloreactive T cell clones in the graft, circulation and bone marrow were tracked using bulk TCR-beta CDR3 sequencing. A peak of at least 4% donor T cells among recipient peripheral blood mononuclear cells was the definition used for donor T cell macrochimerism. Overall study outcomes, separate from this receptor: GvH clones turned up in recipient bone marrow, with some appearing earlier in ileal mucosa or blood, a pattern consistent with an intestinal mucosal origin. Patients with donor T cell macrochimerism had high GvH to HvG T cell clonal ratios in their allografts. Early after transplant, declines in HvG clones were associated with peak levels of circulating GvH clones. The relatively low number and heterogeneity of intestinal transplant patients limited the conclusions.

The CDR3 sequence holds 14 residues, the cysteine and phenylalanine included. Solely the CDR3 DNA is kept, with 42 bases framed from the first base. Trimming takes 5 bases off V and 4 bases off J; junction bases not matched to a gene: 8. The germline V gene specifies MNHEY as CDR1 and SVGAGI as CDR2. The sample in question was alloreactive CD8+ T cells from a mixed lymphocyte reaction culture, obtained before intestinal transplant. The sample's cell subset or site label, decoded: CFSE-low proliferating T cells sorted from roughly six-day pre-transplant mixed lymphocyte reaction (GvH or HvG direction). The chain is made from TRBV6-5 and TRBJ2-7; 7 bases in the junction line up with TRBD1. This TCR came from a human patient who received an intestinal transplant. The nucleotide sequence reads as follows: TGTGCCAGCAGTCACAAGCGACAGGGTTACGAGCAGTACTTC. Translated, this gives CASSHKRQGYEQYF.